This TCR beta chain was identified in a study of early T cells in non-severe SARS-CoV-2 infection. As for the study in general: RNA in bulk from unsorted whole blood was sequenced, and chains were unpaired.

Via MiXCR, TCRdb re-called the 5' RACE reads, giving one row per CDR3 protein. The table lists about 52,000 distinct CDR3 sequences, about 9.9% of them singletons, with about 9.4% in the top ten. This clonotype was picked up many times. No antigen is known for it. The germline V gene has CDR1 SGHKS and CDR2 YYEKEE (reference sequence). Trimming took 4 bases from V and 1 from J; bases not matched to a gene: 3. The length of the CDR3 is 15 residues. Study conclusions and caveats: Database matching using VDJdb favored anti-spike CD8 responses, with private and CD4 specificities left missing.

The specimen sequenced was whole blood. The chain employs TRBV5-5 and TRBJ2-3; TRBD2 matches at 10 bases. This clonotype was obtained from an adult who was a healthcare worker with PCR-confirmed SARS-CoV-2 infection or an uninfected control (not recorded which). The CDR3 DNA sequence: TGTGCCAGCAGCCAGCTAGCGGGAGGCACAGATACGCAGTATTTT. This sequence encodes CASSQLAGGTDTQYF.